The T cell receptor (beta chain) described here comes from a study of early T cells in non-severe SARS-CoV-2 infection (dated by TCRdb to the early 2020s). Study-wide context: TCR sequencing used bulk RNA from unsorted whole blood, so alpha and beta chains could not be paired.

Study-wide conclusions, independent of this receptor: Matching against VDJdb was skewed toward anti-spike CD8 responses, likely underestimated virus-specific expansions, and missed private and CD4 specificities.

This clonotype was counted at least ten times. Its antigen is still unknown. Qualities for individual bases were not recorded, and no much larger clone is one base off. Reading from cysteine to phenylalanine, the CDR3 counts 15 amino acids. The read is trimmed to its CDR3 DNA, 45 bases read in frame from base 1. CDR1 MDHEN and CDR2 SYDVKM were looked up in the germline V gene. V loses 5 bases at its end and J loses 6 bases; junction bases beyond the gene matches: 10. The study was a case-control design nested within a healthcare worker cohort in London, UK, with weekly nasopharyngeal swab PCR tests and blood sampling. Healthcare workers were recruited during the week of the UK lockdown, between 23 and 31 March 2020, and followed weekly for up to roughly 15 weeks. The receptor library was made with 5' RACE. The instrument given in TCRdb is NextSeq 500. The TCR library protocol attached unique molecular identifiers to individual cDNA molecules to correct for sequencing error and PCR bias. TCR alpha and beta chains were both sequenced, and the abundances of alpha and beta sequences in each sample were closely correlated with each other. As for the original processing: Decombinator V4 was used to annotate TCR sequences for V gene, J gene and CDR3. TCRs were defined as expanded if a significant change between any two time points was detected under a Poisson model with p below 0.0001. TCR abundances were normalised to the total number of TCRs sequenced in each sample and reported as counts per million. MAIT TCRs were defined by TRAV1-2 paired with TRAJ12, TRAJ20 or TRAJ33, and iNKT TCRs by TRAV10 paired with TRAJ18. VDJdb, accessed on 1 November 2021, was searched for TCRs annotated for CMV, EBV and SARS-CoV-2, and TCRs annotated for more than one antigen were excluded. TCRdb reran the public reads through fastp at Q25 and MiXCR, keeping productive beta chains. Under each unique CDR3 protein, matching rows form one entry showing the most common genes and DNA. The authors' filters were not applied to this entry. Present in this sample are about 48,000 distinct CDR3 sequences, roughly 6.2% of which were seen just once. The biggest ten clones account for approximately 6.3% of the sample.

Specimen: whole blood, collected at baseline. The sequence links TRBV28 to TRBJ2-3; the central 8 bases match TRBD2. The sequence was obtained from an adult who was a healthcare worker with PCR-confirmed SARS-CoV-2 infection or an uninfected control (not recorded which). Read as DNA, the sequence is TGTGCCAGCAGTGCAGCGGGAGCTGAGGGGGATACGCAGTATTTT. This translates into CASSAAGAEGDTQYF.